The present T cell receptor (beta chain) was sequenced within a study of T-cell memory formation after mild COVID-19. Study details: Clusters were largely donor specific. General study points: Contracting CD4+ clones lay largely in CM and EM, with CD8+ ones residing in EMRA. Cross-reactive memory seemingly joined, as some responding clones were found in pre-infection memory.

TCRdb processed the 5' RACE reads anew with MiXCR; each CDR3 protein has one entry. The sample consists of roughly 130,000 distinct CDR3 sequences, about 6.5% of them appearing once. Turning to this clonotype: Its specificity is unknown.

Sequencing was done on a sample of PBMCs or a T cell subset sorted from them (not recorded which). This TCR was sampled from an adult woman who had mild COVID-19 (a few samples of this study predate the infection). Cell type and time point are not known.

The CDR3 loop reads CSARVGRGAFNNEQFF. CDR3 sequence (DNA): TGCAGTGCTAGAGTAGGGCGGGGGGCCTTCAACAATGAGCAGTTCTTC. The rearrangement joins TRBV20-1 to TRBJ2-1; 8 bases align to TRBD2. Germline CDR1 and CDR2: DFQATT and SNEGSKA (reference sequence). With V trimmed by 1 base and J by 5 bases, 10 bases remained unmatched. This CDR3 has 16 residues.